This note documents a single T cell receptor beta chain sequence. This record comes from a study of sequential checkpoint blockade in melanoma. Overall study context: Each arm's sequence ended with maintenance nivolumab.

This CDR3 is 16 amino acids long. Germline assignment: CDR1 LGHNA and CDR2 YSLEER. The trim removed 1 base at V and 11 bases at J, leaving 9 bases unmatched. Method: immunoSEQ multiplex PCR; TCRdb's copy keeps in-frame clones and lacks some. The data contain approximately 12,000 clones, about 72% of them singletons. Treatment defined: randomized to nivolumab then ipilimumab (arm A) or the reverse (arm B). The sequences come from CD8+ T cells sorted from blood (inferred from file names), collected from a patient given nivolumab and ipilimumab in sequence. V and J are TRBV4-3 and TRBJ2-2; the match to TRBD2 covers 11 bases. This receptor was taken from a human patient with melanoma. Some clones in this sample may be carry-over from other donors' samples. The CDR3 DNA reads TGCGCCAGCAGCCAAGGGGTTCCTAGCGGGGGGCGAGAGCTGTTTTTT. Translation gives CASSQGVPSGGRELFF.